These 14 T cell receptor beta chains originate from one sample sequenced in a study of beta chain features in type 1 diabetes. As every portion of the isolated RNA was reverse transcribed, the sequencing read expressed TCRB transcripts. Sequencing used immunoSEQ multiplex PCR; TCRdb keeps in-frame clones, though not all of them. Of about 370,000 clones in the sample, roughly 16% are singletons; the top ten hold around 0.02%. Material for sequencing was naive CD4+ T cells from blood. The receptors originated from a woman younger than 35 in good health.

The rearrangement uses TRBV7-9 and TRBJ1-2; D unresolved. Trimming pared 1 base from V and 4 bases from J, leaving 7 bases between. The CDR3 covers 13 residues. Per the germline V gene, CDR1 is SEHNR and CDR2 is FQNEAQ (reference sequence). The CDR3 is CASSLVAGYGYTF. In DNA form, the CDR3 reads TGTGCCAGCAGCTTAGTGGCTGGCTATGGCTACACCTTC.

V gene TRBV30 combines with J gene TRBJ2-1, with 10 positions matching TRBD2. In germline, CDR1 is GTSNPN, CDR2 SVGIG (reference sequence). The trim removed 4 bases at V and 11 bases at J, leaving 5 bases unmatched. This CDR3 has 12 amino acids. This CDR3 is CAWTSGGPKQFF. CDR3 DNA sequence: TGTGCCTGGACTAGCGGGGGCCCGAAGCAGTTCTTC.

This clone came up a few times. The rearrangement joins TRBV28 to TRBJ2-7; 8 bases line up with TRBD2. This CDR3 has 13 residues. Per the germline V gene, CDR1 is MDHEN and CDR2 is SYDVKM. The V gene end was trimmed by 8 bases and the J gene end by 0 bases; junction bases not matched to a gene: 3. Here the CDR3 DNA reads TGTGCCAGCCATAGCGGGGACTCCTACGAGCAGTACTTC. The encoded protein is CASHSGDSYEQYF.

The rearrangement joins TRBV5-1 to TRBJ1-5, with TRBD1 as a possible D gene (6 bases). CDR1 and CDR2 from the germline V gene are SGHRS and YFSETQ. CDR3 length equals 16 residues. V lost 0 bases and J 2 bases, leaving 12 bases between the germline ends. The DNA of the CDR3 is TGCGCCAGCAGCTTGGAGGGCAGGGGTGGCAATCAGCCCCAGCATTTT. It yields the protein CASSLEGRGGNQPQHF.

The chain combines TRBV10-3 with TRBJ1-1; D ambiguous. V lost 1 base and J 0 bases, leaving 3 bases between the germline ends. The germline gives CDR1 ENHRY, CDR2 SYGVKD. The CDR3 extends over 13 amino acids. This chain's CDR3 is CAISEYMNTEAFF. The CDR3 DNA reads TGTGCCATCAGTGAGTATATGAACACTGAAGCTTTCTTT.

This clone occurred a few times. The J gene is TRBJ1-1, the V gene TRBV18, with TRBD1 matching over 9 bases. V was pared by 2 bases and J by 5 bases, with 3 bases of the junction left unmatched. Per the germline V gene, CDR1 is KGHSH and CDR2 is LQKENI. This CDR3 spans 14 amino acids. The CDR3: CASSPGTGRTEAFF. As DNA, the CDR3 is TGTGCCAGCTCACCAGGGACAGGGAGAACTGAAGCTTTCTTT.

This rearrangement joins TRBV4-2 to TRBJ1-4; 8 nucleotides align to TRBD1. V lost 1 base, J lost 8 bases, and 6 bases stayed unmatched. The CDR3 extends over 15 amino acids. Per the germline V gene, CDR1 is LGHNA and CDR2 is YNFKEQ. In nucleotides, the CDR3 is TGTGCCAGCAGCCAAGGTCAGGGGGCGAAGGAAAAACTGTTTTTT. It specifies CASSQGQGAKEKLFF.

CDR3 bases: TGCAGCGTTGCCCAACGAGCGGGGTACGAGCAGTACTTC. It specifies CSVAQRAGYEQYF. The V gene is TRBV29-1, the J gene TRBJ2-5; 7 bases line up with TRBD2. TRBJ2-7 matches the DNA end more closely, so the J call is doubtful. CDR1 SQVTM and CDR2 ANQGSEA come from the germline V gene. This CDR3 has 13 amino acids.

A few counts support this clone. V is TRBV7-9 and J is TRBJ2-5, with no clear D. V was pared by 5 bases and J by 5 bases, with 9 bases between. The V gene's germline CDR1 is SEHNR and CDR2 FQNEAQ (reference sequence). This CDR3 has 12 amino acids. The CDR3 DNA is TGTGCCAGCAGCGAGCCTCCGGAGACCCAGTACTTC. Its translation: CASSEPPETQYF.

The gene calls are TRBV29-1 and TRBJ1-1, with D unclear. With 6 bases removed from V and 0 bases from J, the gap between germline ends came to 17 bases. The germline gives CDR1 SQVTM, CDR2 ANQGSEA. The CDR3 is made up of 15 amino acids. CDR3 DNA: TGCAGCGTCCACGAACAATACTACCTGAACACTGAAGCTTTCTTT. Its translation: CSVHEQYYLNTEAFF.

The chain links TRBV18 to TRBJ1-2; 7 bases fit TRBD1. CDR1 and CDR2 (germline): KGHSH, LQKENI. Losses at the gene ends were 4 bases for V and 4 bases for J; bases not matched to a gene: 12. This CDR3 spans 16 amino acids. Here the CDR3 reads CASSRVDRDTVYGYTF. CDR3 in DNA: TGTGCCAGCTCACGGGTCGACAGGGACACCGTCTATGGCTACACCTTC. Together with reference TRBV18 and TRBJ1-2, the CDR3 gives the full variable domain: NAGVMQNPRHLVRRRGQEARLRCSPMKGHSHVYWYRQLPEEGLKFMVYLQKENIIDESGMPKERFSAEFPKEGPSILRIQQVVRGDSAAYFCASSRVDRDTVYGYTFGSGTRLTVV.

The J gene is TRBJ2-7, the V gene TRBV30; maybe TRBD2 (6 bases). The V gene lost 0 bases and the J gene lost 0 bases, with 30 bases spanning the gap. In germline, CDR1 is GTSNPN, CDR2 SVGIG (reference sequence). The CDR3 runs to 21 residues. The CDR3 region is CAWSVRRRIISLAADSYEQYF. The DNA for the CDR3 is TGTGCCTGGAGTGTTAGGAGAAGGATTATTAGCTTAGCGGCGGACTCCTACGAGCAGTACTTC. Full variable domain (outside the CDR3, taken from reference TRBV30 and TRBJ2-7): SQTIHQWPATLVQPVGSPLSLECTVEGTSNPNLYWYRQAAGRGLQLLFYSVGIGQISSEVPQNLSASRPQDRQFILSSKKLLLSDSGFYLCAWSVRRRIISLAADSYEQYFGPGTRLTVT.

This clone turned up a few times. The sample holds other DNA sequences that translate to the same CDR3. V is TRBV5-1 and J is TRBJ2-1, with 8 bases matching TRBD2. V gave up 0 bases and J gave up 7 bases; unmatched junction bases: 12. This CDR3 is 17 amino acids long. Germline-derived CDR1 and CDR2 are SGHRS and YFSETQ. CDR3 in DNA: TGCGCCAGCAGCTTGGCCTTGGACGGGAGGGCCAGGAATGAGCAGTTCTTC. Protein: CASSLALDGRARNEQFF.

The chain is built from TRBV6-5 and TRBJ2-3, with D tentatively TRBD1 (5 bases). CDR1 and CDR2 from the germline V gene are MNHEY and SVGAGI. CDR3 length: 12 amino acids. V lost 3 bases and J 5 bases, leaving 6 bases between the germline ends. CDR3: CASSYQGDTQYF. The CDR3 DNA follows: TGTGCCAGCAGTTATCAGGGAGATACGCAGTATTTT.